The 29 T cell receptor beta chains below all came from one sample that was sequenced in a study of blood T cell repertoires in COVID-19. Profiled with immunoSEQ multiplex PCR; TCRdb holds only in-frame clones, not every one. In the table there are approximately 230,000 clones, just over 85% of which are singletons. Sequencing input: peripheral blood. The receptors were sampled from a man aged 25-40 years who had recovered from COVID-19.

This chain joins TRBV4-2 and TRBJ2-7; the D gene is possibly TRBD1 (6 bases). The CDR3 totals 14 residues. Trimming took off 1 base at V and 1 base at J, with 8 bases between the two ends. The V gene's germline CDR1 is LGHNA and CDR2 YNFKEQ. CDR3 coding DNA: TGTGCCAGCAGCCAAGCCCAGGGGTCCTACGAGCAGTACTTC. Translated: CASSQAQGSYEQYF.

The chain employs TRBV15 and TRBJ2-7; D unresolved. The ends were cut back, 4 bases at V and 2 bases at J, with 15 bases in the middle. In germline, CDR1 is LNHNV, CDR2 YYDKDF (reference sequence). The CDR3 consists of 15 residues. The CDR3 reads CATSIARGATYEQYF. In DNA, the CDR3 is TGTGCCACCAGCATCGCGCGAGGCGCGACCTACGAGCAGTACTTC.

The rearrangement links TRBV11-3 to TRBJ1-1; 7 nucleotides align to TRBD1. The germline V gene has CDR1 SGHNT and CDR2 YENEEA. J gave up 11 bases and V 3 bases, and 6 bases lay outside the gene matches. This CDR3 region has 12 residues. The CDR3 protein is CASSFGGGRAFF. CDR3 DNA: TGTGCCAGCAGCTTTGGAGGGGGCAGGGCTTTCTTT.

This chain joins TRBV6-5 and TRBJ2-3; D is possibly TRBD2 (6 bases). Trimming shortened V by 8 bases and J by 6 bases, and 12 bases separated the two germline ends. This CDR3 region has 12 residues. Germline V lookup: CDR1 MNHEY, CDR2 SVGAGI. The CDR3 DNA reads as TGTGCCAGCTTTGCGGGGTCGGATACGCAGTATTTT. Encoded protein: CASFAGSDTQYF.

The chain combines TRBV11-1 with TRBJ2-7, with 9 bases matching TRBD1. Unmatched junction bases numbered 11, after V lost 5 bases and J lost 3 bases. This CDR3 spans 16 amino acids. Germline V gives CDR1 SGHAT, CDR2 FQDESV (reference sequence). CDR3 loop: CASSAVTGGAGYEQYF. The CDR3 DNA reads as TGTGCCAGCAGCGCCGTTACAGGGGGCGCGGGCTACGAGCAGTACTTC.

The rearrangement joins TRBV10-2 to TRBJ1-3; a weak D match, TRBD1 (5 bases). The CDR3 runs 12 residues. V was shortened by 11 bases and J by 9 bases, with 17 bases between the two germline ends. The germline CDR1 and CDR2 sequences are WSHSY and SAAADI. This CDR3 is CAYRPGEVTIYF. As DNA, the CDR3 is TGCGCCTACAGGCCCGGTGAAGTCACCATATATTTT.

The gene calls are TRBV13 and TRBJ2-7, with D uncertain. CDR3 length: 11 amino acids. Germline V gives CDR1 PRHDT, CDR2 FYEKMQ (reference sequence). Trimming took 5 bases from V and 6 from J, leaving 8 bases between them. CDR3 sequence: CASSISTEQYF. The DNA for the CDR3 is TGTGCCAGCAGCATTAGCACCGAGCAGTACTTC.

The rearrangement joins TRBV24-1 to TRBJ1-4; 10 bases are shared with TRBD1. This CDR3 comprises 14 residues. Per the germline V gene, CDR1 is KGHDR and CDR2 is SFDVKD. With V trimmed by 6 bases and J by 7 bases, 4 bases remained unmatched. CDR3 residues: CATSPGQGSEKLFF. The CDR3 DNA reads as TGTGCCACCAGTCCGGGACAGGGGAGTGAAAAACTGTTTTTT.

This chain connects TRBV19 to TRBJ2-2; TRBD1 is a possible D gene (5 bases). CDR1 and CDR2 (germline): LNHDA, SQIVND (reference sequence). Trimming took 9 bases from V and 0 from J, leaving 8 bases between them. This CDR3 has 13 amino acids. The CDR3 DNA is TGTGCCAGCCTGACAGCGAACACCGGGGAGCTGTTTTTT. Residues: CASLTANTGELFF.

The chain has TRBV30 and TRBJ1-6; D unresolved. Trimming removed 2 bases at V and 0 bases at J, with 11 bases between. Germline V lookup: CDR1 GTSNPN, CDR2 SVGIG (reference sequence). This CDR3 is built from 16 residues. CDR3 coding DNA: TGTGCCTGGAGTTGGAGTCCGAGCTCCTATAATTCACCCCTCCACTTT. It yields the protein CAWSWSPSSYNSPLHF.

The gene calls are TRBV28 and TRBJ1-5, with D unclear. CDR1 is MDHEN and CDR2 is SYDVKM in the germline V gene. With 3 bases removed from V and 7 bases from J, the gap between germline ends came to 4 bases. The CDR3 covers 11 residues. DNA of the CDR3: TGTGCCAGCAGTTTCGCGCAGCCCCAGCATTTT. Amino acid sequence: CASSFAQPQHF.

The V call is TRBV7-2, the J call TRBJ2-7, with D possibly TRBD2 on 5 matching bases. The CDR3 extends over 15 amino acids. Germline CDR1 reads SGHTA; CDR2 reads FQGNSA. The V end lost 5 bases, the J end lost 0 bases, and 14 bases lay between the germline ends. This CDR3 reads CASSPRVGSSYEQYF. The CDR3 nucleotides read TGTGCCAGCAGCCCCCGGGTTGGGAGCTCCTACGAGCAGTACTTC.

J is TRBJ2-2 and V is TRBV19; D gene unclear. Germline-derived CDR1 and CDR2 are LNHDA and SQIVND (reference sequence). Trimming removed 7 bases from V and 1 base from J, with 10 bases in between. The CDR3 has 14 residues. CDR3 in amino acids: CASNPTGNTGELFF. The CDR3 nucleotides read TGTGCCAGTAACCCTACGGGGAACACCGGGGAGCTGTTTTTT.

This rearrangement joins TRBV6-5 to TRBJ1-4; a possible D gene is TRBD1 (6 bases). The CDR3 runs to 14 residues. CDR1 is MNHEY and CDR2 is SVGAGI in the germline V gene. V lost 8 bases and J 5 bases, leaving 15 bases between the germline ends. The CDR3 DNA reads as TGTGCCAGCGGGGCGGGGGCGACGAATGAAAAACTGTTTTTT. Its translation is CASGAGATNEKLFF.

The CDR3 region has the DNA TGTGCCAGCAGTTACGTGAGAATCGAGCAGTACTTC. It specifies CASSYVRIEQYF. This sequence joins TRBV6-2 or TRBV6-3 and TRBJ2-7; D is undetermined. The V end was cut by 2 bases, the J end by 6 bases, with 8 bases between. This CDR3 is 12 amino acids long. Germline CDR1 MNHEY, CDR2 SVGEGT.

As DNA, the CDR3 is TGTGCCAGCAGTTCGCGATCGGGGGGCCCCCGTGCGGTGCAGTTCTTC. It translates to CASSSRSGGPRAVQFF. This rearrangement joins TRBV6-2 or TRBV6-3 to TRBJ2-1; maybe TRBD2 (7 bases). Germline CDR1 reads MNHEY; CDR2 reads SVGEGT. With 4 bases removed from V and 12 bases from J, the gap between germline ends came to 25 bases. This CDR3 contains 16 residues.

This rearrangement joins TRBV18 to TRBJ2-7, with D perhaps TRBD2 (6 bases). Deletions cut 5 bases from V and 6 bases from J, with 14 bases between. This CDR3 spans 13 amino acids. The V gene's germline CDR1 is KGHSH and CDR2 LQKENI. CDR3 sequence: CASSAGTAGEQYF. CDR3 coding DNA: TGTGCCAGCTCAGCGGGGACGGCGGGCGAGCAGTACTTC.

The chain employs TRBV6-6 and TRBJ1-1, with 7 bases matching TRBD1. The CDR3 has 16 amino acids. Germline trimming cut 2 bases from V and 3 bases from J; bases unmatched to any gene: 9. Germline CDR1 MNHNY, CDR2 SVGAGI (reference sequence). The chain's CDR3 is CASSYGYRGWDTEAFF. CDR3 nucleotide sequence: TGTGCCAGCAGTTACGGGTACAGGGGATGGGACACTGAAGCTTTCTTT.

CDR3 sequence reads: CASSQDLAVSYNEQFF. CDR3 coding DNA: TGCGCCAGCAGCCAAGATCTAGCGGTCTCCTACAATGAGCAGTTCTTC. The V call is TRBV4-3, the J call TRBJ2-1; 7 bases are a match to TRBD2. The CDR3 extends over 16 amino acids. V dropped 0 bases and J dropped 0; count of bases not matched to a gene: 2. The germline gives CDR1 LGHNA, CDR2 YSLEER.

The chain employs TRBV15 and TRBJ1-1; tentative D call: TRBD1 (5 bases). The CDR3 has 15 residues. V gave up 5 bases and J gave up 0 bases, with 13 bases separating them. Germline V CDR1 and CDR2: LNHNV, YYDKDF (reference sequence). The CDR3 nucleotides are TGTGCCACCAGCTCTCCAGGGTTCATGAACACTGAAGCTTTCTTT. Residues: CATSSPGFMNTEAFF.

The chain combines TRBV6-5 with TRBJ1-6, with no clear D. V was clipped by 4 bases and J by 11 bases, with 12 bases between them. Germline values: CDR1 MNHEY, CDR2 SVGAGI. The CDR3 consists of 13 residues. For the CDR3, the DNA is TGTGCCAGCAGTTCCGCGGGGATGACACCCCTCCACTTT. Encoded protein: CASSSAGMTPLHF.

The chain has TRBV6-5 and TRBJ2-7; 7 bases agree with TRBD2. CDR1 is MNHEY and CDR2 is SVGAGI in the germline V gene. Trimming removed 6 bases from V and 6 bases from J; junction bases left unmatched: 11. The CDR3 spans 14 residues. CDR3 DNA sequence: TGTGCCAGCAGCGCCCCTAGCGGCTACGCCGAGCAGTACTTC. As protein: CASSAPSGYAEQYF.

The CDR3 sequence: CASNPTSYSSSYNEQFF. DNA for the CDR3: TGTGCCAGTAACCCGACTAGCTACTCGAGCTCCTACAATGAGCAGTTCTTC. V gene TRBV19 combines with J gene TRBJ2-1; TRBD2 matches at 7 bases. CDR1 is LNHDA and CDR2 is SQIVND in the germline V gene (reference sequence). V lost 7 bases and J lost 0; bases outside the gene matches: 12. The CDR3 runs to 17 residues.

The V and J genes are TRBV6-5 and TRBJ1-6; D remains unclear. The V gene lost 2 bases and the J gene lost 6 bases, with 8 bases spanning the gap. Germline V lookup: CDR1 MNHEY, CDR2 SVGAGI. The CDR3 covers 14 residues. Written as DNA, the CDR3 is TGTGCCAGCAGTTACGACGGAGGTAATTCACCCCTCCACTTT. As protein: CASSYDGGNSPLHF.

This clone was detected once. This chain links TRBV6-5 with TRBJ1-2; 7 nucleotides align to TRBD1. Germline V lookup: CDR1 MNHEY, CDR2 SVGAGI. CDR3 size: 16 residues. Losses at the gene ends were 4 bases for V and 3 bases for J; bases not matched to a gene: 11. The chain's CDR3 is CASSSLRDRWDYGYTF. In nucleotides, the CDR3 is TGTGCCAGCAGTTCCCTCCGGGACAGATGGGACTATGGCTACACCTTC.

The chain uses TRBV11-2 and TRBJ2-6; D gene ambiguous. Trimming took 0 bases from V and 4 from J, leaving 7 bases between them. Germline CDR1 reads SGHAT; CDR2 reads FQNNGV. CDR3 length: 15 residues. The CDR3 nucleotides are TGTGCCAGCAGCTTAGATCTCTCCGGGGCCAACGTCCTGACTTTC. Translated: CASSLDLSGANVLTF.

The CDR3 bases are TGCGCCATTACAATCGGGGGGCGATATGGCTACACCTTC. Translating gives CAITIGGRYGYTF. The chain has TRBV10-1 and TRBJ1-2, with D tentatively TRBD1 (6 bases). Germline V gives CDR1 WNHNN, CDR2 SYGVQD (reference sequence). The CDR3 has 13 amino acids. The V and J ends lost 10 bases and 5 bases respectively, with 17 bases between them.

The V call is TRBV18, the J call TRBJ1-3; 8 bases match TRBD1. Germline CDR1 is KGHSH and CDR2 is LQKENI. CDR3 length equals 18 residues. J gave up 1 base and V 3 bases, and 11 bases lay outside the gene matches. As DNA, the CDR3 is TGTGCCAGCTCACCTGCTGTCCCGGGACAGGCTTCTGGAAACACCATATATTTT. Translated: CASSPAVPGQASGNTIYF.

V usage is TRBV20-1 and J usage is TRBJ1-6, with no clear D. V gave up 3 bases and J gave up 1 base, with 22 bases separating them. Germline V lookup: CDR1 DFQATT, CDR2 SNEGSKA (reference sequence). CDR3 size: 19 residues. The CDR3 coding sequence is TGCAGTGCTAGTCCCCGATTTCTAACCACCCTTTCCTATAATTCACCCCTCCACTTT. As protein: CSASPRFLTTLSYNSPLHF.